These 20 T cell receptor beta chains came from one sample sequenced in a study of T cell responses to AZD1222 COVID-19 vaccine. Data came from immunoSEQ multiplex PCR; TCRdb stores just in-frame clones and leaves some out. The data hold about 150,000 clones, with around nine tenths observed a single time. Sequencing used peripheral blood, obtained after recovery from COVID-19. These receptors came from an adult who had recovered from COVID-19.

V and J are TRBV6-5 and TRBJ2-7; D gene unclear. V lost 0 bases and J lost 2, with 8 bases in between. Germline-derived CDR1 and CDR2 are MNHEY and SVGAGI. The CDR3 runs to 14 residues. In nucleotides, the CDR3 is TGTGCCAGCAGTTACTCGACATATACCTACGAGCAGTACTTC. Amino acids: CASSYSTYTYEQYF.

The sample holds one count of this clone. This chain joins TRBV3-1 (or the pseudogene TRBV3-2) and TRBJ2-7; 7 bases fit TRBD2. Germline CDR1 is LGHDT and CDR2 is YNNKEL (reference sequence). V was clipped by 4 bases and J by 3 bases; unmatched bases: 3. The CDR3 has 13 amino acids. This CDR3 is CASSLGLYYEQYF. CDR3 nucleotides: TGTGCCAGCAGCCTGGGACTATACTACGAGCAGTACTTC.

The rearrangement links TRBV12-3 or TRBV12-4 to TRBJ2-2; D is unresolved. The CDR3 covers 11 residues. V shed 5 bases and J shed 7 bases, with 5 bases lying between them. CDR3 in DNA: TGTGCCAGCAGTACGATCGGGGAGCTGTTTTTT. It encodes CASSTIGELFF.

V and J are TRBV6-5 and TRBJ1-2; 10 positions agree with TRBD1. Germline assignment: CDR1 MNHEY and CDR2 SVGAGI. V was clipped by 7 bases and J by 8 bases; unmatched bases: 7. This CDR3 is built from 13 residues. The CDR3 DNA reads as TGTGCCAGCACCTTCGACAGGGGGCAAGGCTACACCTTC. This sequence encodes CASTFDRGQGYTF.

The rearrangement joins TRBV5-1 to TRBJ1-5; 7 nucleotides match TRBD1. The V gene end was trimmed by 4 bases and the J gene end by 2 bases; junction bases not matched to a gene: 6. This CDR3 comprises 15 residues. In germline, CDR1 is SGHRS, CDR2 YFSETQ. The CDR3, as DNA: TGCGCCAGCAGCCTACACGGACAGGGCAATCAGCCCCAGCATTTT. It specifies CASSLHGQGNQPQHF.

A note on this clone: Distinct nucleotide sequences in the sample also encode this CDR3. V and J are TRBV28 and TRBJ1-1; D is unresolved. This CDR3 is built from 11 residues. Germline lookup yields CDR1 MDHEN and CDR2 SYDVKM. The V end lost 7 bases, the J end lost 1 base, and 4 bases lay between the germline ends. CDR3: CASKGNTEAFF. The CDR3 DNA reads as TGTGCCAGCAAAGGGAACACTGAAGCTTTCTTT.

The chain links TRBV7-9 to TRBJ2-3; unclear D gene. Germline assignment: CDR1 SEHNR and CDR2 FQNEAQ (reference sequence). Trimming removed 5 bases from V and 0 bases from J, with 6 bases in between. CDR3 size: 13 residues. CDR3 residues: CASSLLSTDTQYF. The CDR3, as DNA: TGTGCCAGCAGCCTGTTGAGCACAGATACGCAGTATTTT.

This rearrangement joins TRBV2 to TRBJ2-5, with 9 bases fitting TRBD1. V was clipped by 6 bases and J by 1 base; unmatched bases: 6. This CDR3 is built from 15 residues. Germline values: CDR1 SNHLY, CDR2 FYNNEI. The DNA of the CDR3 is TGTGCCAGCAGGAAGGACAGGGGAGGCCAAGAGACCCAGTACTTC. It translates to CASRKDRGGQETQYF.

The chain links TRBV7-9 to TRBJ1-2; D is unclear. This CDR3 contains 13 residues. Germline loops: CDR1 SEHNR, CDR2 FQNEAQ (reference sequence). The V end lost 1 base, the J end lost 4 bases, and 7 bases lay between the germline ends. The CDR3 region is CASSLESGYGYTF. The CDR3 DNA is TGTGCCAGCAGCTTAGAGTCGGGCTATGGCTACACCTTC.

CDR3 nucleotides: TGTGCCAGCTCTGACCCAAGGGGGCGTAACTATGGCTACACCTTC. Protein sequence: CASSDPRGRNYGYTF. This rearrangement joins TRBV27 to TRBJ1-2, with 7 positions matching TRBD1. V lost 8 bases and J lost 1; bases outside the gene matches: 10. This CDR3 has 15 amino acids. Germline CDR1 and CDR2: MNHEY and SMNVEV (reference sequence).

V and J are TRBV7-6 and TRBJ2-5, with TRBD2 matching over 11 bases. CDR1 is SGHVS and CDR2 is FNYEAQ in the germline V gene. The CDR3 loop spans 17 amino acids. Trimming removed 5 bases from V and 1 base from J; junction bases left unmatched: 9. Here the CDR3 DNA reads TGTGCCAGCAGCCGCCTGACTAGCGGGGCTCTCCAAGAGACCCAGTACTTC. Its protein product is CASSRLTSGALQETQYF.

This sequence joins TRBV10-3 and TRBJ2-7; the D gene is possibly TRBD1 (6 bases). V was clipped by 6 bases and J by 1 base, with 10 bases between them. This CDR3 contains 13 residues. The germline gives CDR1 ENHRY, CDR2 SYGVKD. The CDR3 protein is CAIRAGVSYEQYF. In nucleotides, the CDR3 is TGTGCCATCAGAGCAGGGGTTTCCTACGAGCAGTACTTC.

The V call is TRBV6-5, the J call TRBJ2-1; D unresolved. V dropped 5 bases and J dropped 8 bases, with 7 bases sitting between them. The germline V gene encodes CDR1 MNHEY and CDR2 SVGAGI. This CDR3 has 11 amino acids. CDR3 sequence reads: CASSRQDEQFF. In DNA, the CDR3 is TGTGCCAGCAGTCGCCAGGATGAGCAGTTCTTC.

This clone has a handful of counts. This chain uses TRBV28 with TRBJ1-5; D is unclear. CDR1 is MDHEN, CDR2 SYDVKM, per germline. There are 12 residues in the CDR3. The germline V and J ends were trimmed by 1 base and 6 bases, with 4 bases remaining between them. The CDR3 sequence is CASSLSGQPQHF. The CDR3 bases are TGTGCCAGCAGTTTATCCGGTCAGCCCCAGCATTTT.

The V gene is TRBV5-1, the J gene TRBJ2-7; TRBD1 aligns across 7 bases. The germline CDR1 and CDR2 sequences are SGHRS and YFSETQ. With 4 bases clipped from V and 0 bases from J, the junction kept 7 bases outside the gene matches. CDR3 size: 15 residues. CDR3 bases: TGCGCCAGCAGCCCCGGCGGACAGGCCTCCTACGAGCAGTACTTC. The encoded protein is CASSPGGQASYEQYF.

The chain combines TRBV7-6 with TRBJ2-5; TRBD2 aligns across 12 bases. This CDR3 is built from 16 residues. From germline, CDR1 is SGHVS and CDR2 FNYEAQ. V trimming: 0 bases; J trimming: 8 bases; junction bases outside the gene matches: 7. In DNA, the CDR3 is TGTGCCAGCAGCTTAGCTACTAGCGGGGGGCTTTATACCCAGTACTTC. Its protein product is CASSLATSGGLYTQYF.

The gene calls are TRBV28 and TRBJ1-2, with 7 bases that match TRBD1. Losses at the gene ends were 2 bases for V and 7 bases for J; bases not matched to a gene: 13. The CDR3 is 16 residues long. Looked up from germline, CDR1 is MDHEN and CDR2 is SYDVKM. CDR3 protein: CASSLMTGSRVRGYTF. CDR3 bases: TGTGCCAGCAGTTTAATGACAGGGTCGCGAGTCCGTGGCTACACCTTC.

This rearrangement joins TRBV4-1 to TRBJ2-7, with no clear D. Germline lookup yields CDR1 MGHRA and CDR2 YSYEKL. V dropped 1 base and J dropped 0 bases, with 10 bases sitting between them. This CDR3 is 15 amino acids long. The CDR3 nucleotides are TGCGCCAGCAGCCAAGTGGCGGACCTCTCCTACGAGCAGTACTTC. Encoded protein: CASSQVADLSYEQYF.

This clone has a single count. The CDR3 DNA reads TGTGCCAGCAGCTTGAAGGGGTCTACCTACGAGCAGTACTTC. As protein: CASSLKGSTYEQYF. This chain links TRBV7-2 with TRBJ2-7; a possible D gene is TRBD1 (5 bases). Germline-derived CDR1 and CDR2 are SGHTA and FQGNSA. Trimming shortened V by 3 bases and J by 2 bases, and 11 bases separated the two germline ends. CDR3 length equals 14 residues.

This clone was counted a few times. CDR3 protein: CASSWPGQGIYEQYF. The DNA for the CDR3 is TGTGCCAGCAGCTGGCCGGGACAGGGGATCTACGAGCAGTACTTC. V gene TRBV7-2 combines with J gene TRBJ2-7; 10 positions match TRBD1. Trimming cost V 4 bases and J 3 bases; bases outside gene matches: 6. Looked up from germline, CDR1 is SGHTA and CDR2 is FQGNSA. The CDR3 covers 15 residues.